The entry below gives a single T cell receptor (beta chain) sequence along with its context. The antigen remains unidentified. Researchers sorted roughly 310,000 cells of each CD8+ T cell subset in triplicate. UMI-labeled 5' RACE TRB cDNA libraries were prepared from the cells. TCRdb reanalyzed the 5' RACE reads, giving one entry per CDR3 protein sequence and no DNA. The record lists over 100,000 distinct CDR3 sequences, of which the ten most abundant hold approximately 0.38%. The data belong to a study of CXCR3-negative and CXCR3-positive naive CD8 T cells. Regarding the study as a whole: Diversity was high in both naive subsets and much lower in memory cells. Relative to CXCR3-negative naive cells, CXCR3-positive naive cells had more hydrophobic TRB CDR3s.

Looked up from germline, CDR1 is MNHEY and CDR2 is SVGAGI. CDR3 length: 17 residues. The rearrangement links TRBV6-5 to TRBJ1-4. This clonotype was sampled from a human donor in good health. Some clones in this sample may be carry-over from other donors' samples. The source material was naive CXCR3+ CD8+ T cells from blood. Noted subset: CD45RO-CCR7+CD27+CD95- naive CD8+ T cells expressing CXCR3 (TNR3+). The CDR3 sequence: CASSYGRRYATNEKLFF.